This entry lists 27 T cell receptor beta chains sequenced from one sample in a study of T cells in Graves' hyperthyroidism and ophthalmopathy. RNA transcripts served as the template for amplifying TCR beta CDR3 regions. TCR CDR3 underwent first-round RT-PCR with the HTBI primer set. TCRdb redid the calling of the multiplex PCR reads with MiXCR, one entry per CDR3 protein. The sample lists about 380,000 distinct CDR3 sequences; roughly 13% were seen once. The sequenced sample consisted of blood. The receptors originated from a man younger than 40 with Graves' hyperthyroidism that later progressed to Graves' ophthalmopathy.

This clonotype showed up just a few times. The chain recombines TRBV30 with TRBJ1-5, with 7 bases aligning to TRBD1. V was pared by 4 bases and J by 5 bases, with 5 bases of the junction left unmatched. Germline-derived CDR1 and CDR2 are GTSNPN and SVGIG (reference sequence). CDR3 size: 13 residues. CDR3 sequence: CAWNRGVDQPQHF. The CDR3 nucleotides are TGTGCCTGGAACAGGGGTGTTGATCAGCCCCAGCATTTT.

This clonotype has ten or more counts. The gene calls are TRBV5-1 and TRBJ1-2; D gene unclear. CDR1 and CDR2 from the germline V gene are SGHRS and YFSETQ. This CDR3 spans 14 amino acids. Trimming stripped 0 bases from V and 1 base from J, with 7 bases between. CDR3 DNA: TGCGCCAGCAGCTTGGACATATATAACTATGGCTACACCTTC. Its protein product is CASSLDIYNYGYTF.

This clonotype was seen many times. CDR3 sequence reads: CASSPLVQGSNQPQHF. DNA for the CDR3: TGTGCCAGCTCACCACTCGTACAGGGTAGCAATCAGCCCCAGCATTTT. J is TRBJ1-5 and V is TRBV18; maybe TRBD1 (6 bases). CDR1 is KGHSH, CDR2 LQKENI, per germline. The V gene lost 1 base and the J gene lost 0 bases, with 10 bases spanning the gap. This CDR3 is built from 16 residues.

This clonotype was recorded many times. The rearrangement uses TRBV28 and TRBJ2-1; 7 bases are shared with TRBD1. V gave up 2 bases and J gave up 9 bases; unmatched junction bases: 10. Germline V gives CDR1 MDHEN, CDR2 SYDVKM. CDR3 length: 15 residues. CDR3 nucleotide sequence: TGTGCCAGCAGTTTACCCCTGACAGGGTACGGTGAGCAGTTCTTC. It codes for CASSLPLTGYGEQFF.

DNA of the CDR3: TGTGCCATCTCATCAGGACAGGGGGTAATAGATACGCAGTATTTT. This codes for CAISSGQGVIDTQYF. This chain uses TRBV10-3 with TRBJ2-3, with TRBD1 matching over 10 bases. CDR3 size: 15 residues. Germline trimming cut 8 bases from V and 5 bases from J; bases unmatched to any gene: 10. Germline loops: CDR1 ENHRY, CDR2 SYGVKD.

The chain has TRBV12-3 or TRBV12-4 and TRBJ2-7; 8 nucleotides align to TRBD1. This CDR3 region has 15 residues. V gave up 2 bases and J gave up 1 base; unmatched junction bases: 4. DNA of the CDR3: TGTGCCAGCAGTTTAAGGGACAGGATTTCCTACGAGCAGTACTTC. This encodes CASSLRDRISYEQYF.

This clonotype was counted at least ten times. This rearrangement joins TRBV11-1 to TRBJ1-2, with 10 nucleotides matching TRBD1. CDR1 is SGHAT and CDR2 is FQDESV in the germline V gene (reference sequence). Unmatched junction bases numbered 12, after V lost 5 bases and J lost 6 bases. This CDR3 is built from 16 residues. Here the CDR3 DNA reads TGTGCCAGCAGCCCAAGAGGACAGGGGGTGAAGCATGGCTACACCTTC. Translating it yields CASSPRGQGVKHGYTF.

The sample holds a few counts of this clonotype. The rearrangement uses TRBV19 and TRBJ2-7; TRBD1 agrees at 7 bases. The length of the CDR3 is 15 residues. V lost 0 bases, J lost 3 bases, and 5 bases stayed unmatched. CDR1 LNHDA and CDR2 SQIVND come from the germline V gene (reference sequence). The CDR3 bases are TGTGCCAGTAGTATAGAGCCGGGACAGATCTACGAGCAGTACTTC. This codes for CASSIEPGQIYEQYF.

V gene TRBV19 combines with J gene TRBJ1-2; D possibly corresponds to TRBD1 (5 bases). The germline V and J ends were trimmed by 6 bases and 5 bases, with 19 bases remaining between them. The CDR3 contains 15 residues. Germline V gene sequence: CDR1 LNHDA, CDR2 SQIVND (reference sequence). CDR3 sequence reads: CASRDITLGAYGYTF. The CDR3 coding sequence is TGTGCCAGTAGAGATATCACCCTTGGGGCTTATGGCTACACCTTC.

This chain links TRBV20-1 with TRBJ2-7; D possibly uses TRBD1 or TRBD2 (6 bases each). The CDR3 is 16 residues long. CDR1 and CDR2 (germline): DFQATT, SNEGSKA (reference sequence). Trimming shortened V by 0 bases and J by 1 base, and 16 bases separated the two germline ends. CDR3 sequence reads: CSARDRDGGLSYEQYF. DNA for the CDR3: TGCAGTGCTAGAGATAGGGACGGGGGCCTATCCTACGAGCAGTACTTC.

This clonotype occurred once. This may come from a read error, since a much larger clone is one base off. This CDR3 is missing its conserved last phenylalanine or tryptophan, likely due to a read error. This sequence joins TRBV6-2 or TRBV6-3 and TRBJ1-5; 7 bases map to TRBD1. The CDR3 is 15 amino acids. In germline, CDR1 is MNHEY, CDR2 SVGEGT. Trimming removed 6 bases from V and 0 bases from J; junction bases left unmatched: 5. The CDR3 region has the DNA TGTGCCAGCAGACCACAGGGGAATAGCAATCAGCCCCAGCATTCT. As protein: CASRPQGNSNQPQHS.

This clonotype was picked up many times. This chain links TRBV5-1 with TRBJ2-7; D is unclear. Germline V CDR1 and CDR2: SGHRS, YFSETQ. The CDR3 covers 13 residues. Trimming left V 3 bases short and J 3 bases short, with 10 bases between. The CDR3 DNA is TGCGCCAGCAGCTGGAAAACAGACTACGAGCAGTACTTC. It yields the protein CASSWKTDYEQYF. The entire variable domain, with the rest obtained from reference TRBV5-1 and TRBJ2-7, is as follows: KAGVTQTPRYLIKTRGQQVTLSCSPISGHRSVSWYQQTPGQGLQFLFEYFSETQRNKGNFPGRFSGRQFSNSRSEMNVSTLELGDSALYLCASSWKTDYEQYFGPGTRLTVT.

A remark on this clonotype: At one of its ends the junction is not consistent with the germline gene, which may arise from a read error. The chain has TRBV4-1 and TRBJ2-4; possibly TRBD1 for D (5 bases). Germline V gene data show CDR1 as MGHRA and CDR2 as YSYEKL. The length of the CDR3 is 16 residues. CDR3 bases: TGCGCCGGCAGCCAGGGTCTTGACTTAGCCAAAAACATTCAGTACTTC. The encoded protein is CAGSQGLDLAKNIQYF.

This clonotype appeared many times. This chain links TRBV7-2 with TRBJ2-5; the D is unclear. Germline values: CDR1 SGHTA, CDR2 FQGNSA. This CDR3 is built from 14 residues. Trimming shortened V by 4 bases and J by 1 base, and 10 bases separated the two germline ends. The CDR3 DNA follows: TGTGCCAGCAGCTCAGACGGATTCCAAGAGACCCAGTACTTC. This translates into CASSSDGFQETQYF.

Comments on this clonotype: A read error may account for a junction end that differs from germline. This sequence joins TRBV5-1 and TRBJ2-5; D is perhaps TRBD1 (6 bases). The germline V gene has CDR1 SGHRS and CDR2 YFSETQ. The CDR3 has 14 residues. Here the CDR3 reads CTSSQKTGLETQYF. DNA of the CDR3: TGCACCAGCAGCCAAAAAACAGGGCTGGAGACCCAGTACTTC.

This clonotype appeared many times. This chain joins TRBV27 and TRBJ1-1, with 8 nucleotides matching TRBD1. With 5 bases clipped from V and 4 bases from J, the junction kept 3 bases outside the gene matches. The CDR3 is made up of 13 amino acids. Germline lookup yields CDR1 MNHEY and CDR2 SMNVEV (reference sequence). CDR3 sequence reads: CASSIQGVTEAFF. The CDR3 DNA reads TGTGCCAGCAGTATACAGGGGGTCACTGAAGCTTTCTTT.

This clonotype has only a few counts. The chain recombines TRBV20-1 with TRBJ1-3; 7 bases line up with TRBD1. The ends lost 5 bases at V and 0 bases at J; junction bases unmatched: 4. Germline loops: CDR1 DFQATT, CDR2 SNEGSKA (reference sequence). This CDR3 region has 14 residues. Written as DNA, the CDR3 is TGCAGTGCTCTAACAGGGGACTCTGGAAACACCATATATTTT. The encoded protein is CSALTGDSGNTIYF.

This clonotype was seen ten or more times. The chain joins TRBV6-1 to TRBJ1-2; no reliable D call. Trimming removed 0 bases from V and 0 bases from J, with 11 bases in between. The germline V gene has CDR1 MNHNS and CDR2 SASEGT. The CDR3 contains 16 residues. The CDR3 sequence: CASSEATAEANYGYTF. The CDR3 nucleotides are TGTGCCAGCAGTGAAGCGACGGCAGAAGCTAACTATGGCTACACCTTC.

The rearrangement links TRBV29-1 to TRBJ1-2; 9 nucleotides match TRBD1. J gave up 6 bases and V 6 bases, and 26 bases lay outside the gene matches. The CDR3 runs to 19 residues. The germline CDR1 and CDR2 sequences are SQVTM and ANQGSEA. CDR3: CSVGKGIDIVGTGFDGYTF. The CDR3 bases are TGCAGCGTCGGAAAAGGAATTGACATTGTGGGGACAGGGTTCGATGGCTACACCTTC.

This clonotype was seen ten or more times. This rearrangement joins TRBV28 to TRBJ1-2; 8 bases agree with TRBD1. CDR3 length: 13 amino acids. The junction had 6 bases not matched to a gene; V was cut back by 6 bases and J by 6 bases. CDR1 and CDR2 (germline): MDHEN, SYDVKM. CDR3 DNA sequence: TGTGCCAGCAGCCGACGGACAGGGAATGGCTACACCTTC. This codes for CASSRRTGNGYTF.

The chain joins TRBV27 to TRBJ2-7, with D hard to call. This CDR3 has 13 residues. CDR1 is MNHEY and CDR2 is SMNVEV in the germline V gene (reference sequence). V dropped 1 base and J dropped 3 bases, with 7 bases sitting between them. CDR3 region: CASSLLGNYEQYF. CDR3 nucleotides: TGTGCCAGCAGTTTATTGGGCAACTACGAGCAGTACTTC.

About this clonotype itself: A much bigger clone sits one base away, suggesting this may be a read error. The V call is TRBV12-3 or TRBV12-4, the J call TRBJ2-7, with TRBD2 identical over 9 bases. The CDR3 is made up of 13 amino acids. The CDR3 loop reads CVSSRGGAGEQYF. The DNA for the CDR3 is TGTGTCAGCAGCCGCGGGGGGGCAGGGGAGCAGTACTTC.

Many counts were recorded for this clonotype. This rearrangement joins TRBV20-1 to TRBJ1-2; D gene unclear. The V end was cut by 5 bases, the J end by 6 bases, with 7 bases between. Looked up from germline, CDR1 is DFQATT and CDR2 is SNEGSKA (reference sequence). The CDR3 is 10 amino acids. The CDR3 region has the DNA TGCAGTGCTCCTTCAAATGGCTACACCTTC. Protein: CSAPSNGYTF.

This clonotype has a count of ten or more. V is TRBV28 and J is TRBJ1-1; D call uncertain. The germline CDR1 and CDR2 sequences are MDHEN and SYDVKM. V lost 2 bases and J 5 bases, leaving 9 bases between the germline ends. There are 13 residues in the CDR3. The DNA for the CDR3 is TGTGCCAGCAGTTTAATGGGTAGGACTGAAGCTTTCTTT. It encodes CASSLMGRTEAFF.

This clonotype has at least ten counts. CDR3 protein: CSARTGNQPQHF. DNA for the CDR3: TGCAGTGCCAGGACAGGCAATCAGCCCCAGCATTTT. The chain is built from TRBV20-1 and TRBJ1-5, with D possibly being TRBD1 (6 bases). The CDR3 extends over 12 amino acids. V was shortened by 6 bases and J by 2 bases, with 8 bases between the two germline ends. CDR1 and CDR2 (germline): DFQATT, SNEGSKA (reference sequence).

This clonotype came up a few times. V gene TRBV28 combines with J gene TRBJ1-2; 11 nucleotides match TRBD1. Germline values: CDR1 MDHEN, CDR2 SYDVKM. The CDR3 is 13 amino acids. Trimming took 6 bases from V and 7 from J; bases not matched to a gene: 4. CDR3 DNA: TGTGCCAGCAGCCGGGGACAGGGGGGTGGCTACACCTTC. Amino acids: CASSRGQGGGYTF.

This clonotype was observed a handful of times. CDR3 coding DNA: TGTGCCAGCAGATCCTCGAGCTCGGCTTTCTTT. Amino acids: CASRSSSSAFF. This chain links TRBV6-2 or TRBV6-3 with TRBJ1-1; no clear D gene. Germline CDR1 is MNHEY and CDR2 is SVGEGT. There are 11 residues in the CDR3. Trimming cost V 6 bases and J 11 bases, with 13 bases left between them.